The present T cell receptor (beta chain) was sequenced within a study of cytomegalovirus exposure and HLA in healthy donors. Study summary: Unique TCRs numbering approximately 80 million, obtained from HLA-typed donors, made up an early data release. Study results and limitations: Altogether, 160 or so TCR beta chains were recorded as cytomegalovirus-associated.

PCR amplification relied on 60 Vbeta primers (plus 13 Jbeta primers). TCRdb keeps only in-frame clones here, not all; method: immunoSEQ multiplex PCR. The sample records some 70,000 clones, approximately 80% being singletons. In its sample, this clone was seen once. As yet, its antigen is unknown. The CDR3 runs 15 residues. Germline V gene lookup returns CDR1 GTSNPN and CDR2 SVGIG (reference sequence). The V end lost 2 bases, the J end lost 0 bases, and 12 bases lay between the germline ends. Although they were nominally healthy when sampled, donors likely had unrecorded immune exposures. Sequencing input: PBMCs. This TCR was sampled from a man younger than 35 in good health and CMV-seropositive. The chain carries TRBV30 and TRBJ2-3, with D perhaps matching TRBD1 (6 bases). The CDR3 spells CAWSIGTPSTDTQYF. The DNA of the CDR3 is TGTGCCTGGAGTATCGGGACACCGAGCACAGATACGCAGTATTTT.